These 29 T cell receptor beta chains came from one sample sequenced in a study of T cells in women clearing cervical HPV infection. Clones were sequenced by immunoSEQ multiplex PCR, and TCRdb holds only the in-frame ones, with some missing. This sample's table has 12,000 or so clones. Sequenced input: blood buffy coat. All receptors derive from a woman between 18 and 69 years old with a cervical HPV16 infection that either progressed to CIN3+ or cleared (not recorded which).

As regards this clone: The CDR3 is cut off 3 residues early in the read; its end comes from the germline J gene. The rearrangement joins TRBV18 to TRBJ2-5; tentatively, D is TRBD1 (6 bases). The CDR3 has 13 amino acids. The V and J ends lost 4 bases and 5 bases respectively, with 11 bases between them. CDR1 KGHSH and CDR2 LQKENI come from the germline V gene. The CDR3 sequence is CASSLGAGETQYF. The DNA read from the CDR3 is TGTGCCAGCTCACTGGGGGCCGGGGAGACC.

Concerning this clone itself: The read finishes 3 residues shy of the CDR3 end, and the germline J gene is used to complete it. This rearrangement joins TRBV12-3 or TRBV12-4 to TRBJ1-5; D unresolved. V lost 2 bases, J lost 7 bases, and 9 bases lay in between. The CDR3 has 13 amino acids. CDR3 amino acids: CASSLNSIQPQHF. The covered CDR3 bases are TGTGCCAGCAGTTTAAACTCGATACAGCCC.

With regard to this clone: Read sequence stops 3 residues before the CDR3 end, and the germline J gene provides the missing end. The V call is TRBV19, the J call TRBJ1-2, with D unclear. Germline values: CDR1 LNHDA, CDR2 SQIVND (reference sequence). The CDR3 runs 13 residues. CDR3 DNA, as far as it was read: TGTGCCAGTAGTATTGGTCTAGCTTACGAC. Its translation is CASSIGLAYD. The complete CDR3 reads CASSIGLAYDYTF.

Of note for this clone: The read ends 3 residues early relative to the CDR3; the germline J gene fills the gap. Other DNA sequences of this sample code for an identical CDR3. This chain links TRBV5-5 with TRBJ1-5; D might be TRBD1 (6 bases). The length of the CDR3 is 14 residues. V was shortened by 4 bases and J by 4 bases, with 12 bases between the two germline ends. The germline gives CDR1 SGHKS, CDR2 YYEKEE (reference sequence). CDR3 protein: CASSPDSLNQPQHF. CDR3 bases read: TGTGCCAGCAGCCCGGACAGCTTAAATCAGCCC. The full variable domain, completed using reference TRBV5-5 and TRBJ1-5, is DAGVTQSPTHLIKTRGQQVTLRCSPISGHKSVSWYQQVLGQGPQFIFQYYEKEERGRGNFPDRFSARQFPNYSSELNVNALLLGDSALYLCASSPDSLNQPQHFGDGTRLSIL.

Details on this clone: The read gets to within 3 residues of the CDR3 end, and the germline J gene fills in the rest. The chain has TRBV6-4 and TRBJ2-5; 14 nucleotides align to TRBD2. CDR1 is MRHNA, CDR2 SNTAGT, per germline. The junction had 1 base not matched to a gene; V was cut back by 5 bases and J by 2 bases. The CDR3 sequence is 15 residues long. Incomplete CDR3 DNA: TGTGCCAGCAGTAGGACTAGCGGGGGGCAAGAGACC. It translates to CASSRTSGGQET. The full CDR3 is CASSRTSGGQETQYF.

A word on this clone: The read ends 3 residues before the CDR3 terminus; that terminus is restored from the germline J gene. This rearrangement joins TRBV10-2 to TRBJ1-5; 7 nucleotides match TRBD1. In germline, CDR1 is WSHSY, CDR2 SAAADI. This CDR3 spans 13 amino acids. V lost 9 bases, J lost 3 bases, and 5 bases stayed unmatched. The sequenced part of the CDR3 DNA is TGCGCCAGTGTCGGACAGGCCAATCAGCCC. It is translated as CASVGQANQP. The full CDR3 protein is CASVGQANQPQHF.

Concerning this clone: The read finishes 3 residues shy of the CDR3 end, and the germline J gene is used to complete it. The rearrangement uses TRBV5-8 and TRBJ2-1; perhaps TRBD1 as D (6 bases). Germline V gives CDR1 SGHTS, CDR2 YDEGEE. The V gene lost 4 bases and the J gene lost 1 base, with 12 bases spanning the gap. This CDR3 spans 15 amino acids. CDR3 region: CASSTGHRSYNEQFF. CDR3 DNA, as far as it was read: TGTGCCAGCAGCACGGGACACCGGTCCTACAATGAG.

For this clone: Coverage ceases 3 residues before the CDR3 finishes, and the germline J gene fills in the end. This chain connects TRBV27 to TRBJ1-1; 7 nucleotides agree with TRBD1. V was clipped by 4 bases and J by 6 bases; unmatched bases: 5. This CDR3 has 13 amino acids. Germline loops: CDR1 MNHEY, CDR2 SMNVEV (reference sequence). The CDR3 reads CASSSYRGSEAFF. Incomplete CDR3 DNA: TGTGCCAGCAGTTCGTACAGGGGCTCTGAA.

As for this clone: The read halts 3 residues ahead of the CDR3 end, with the missing end drawn from the germline J gene. This chain joins TRBV11-2 and TRBJ2-7; D perhaps matches TRBD1 (6 bases). V was clipped by 0 bases and J by 3 bases, with 12 bases between them. This CDR3 has 15 residues. Germline CDR1 reads SGHAT; CDR2 reads FQNNGV. CDR3: CASSLDYGQSYEQYF. Partial CDR3 DNA: TGTGCCAGCAGCTTAGATTACGGACAGAGCTACGAG.

A word on this clone: The CDR3 end is not reached by the read, which stops 3 residues before it; the germline J gene fills it in. The chain links TRBV11-2 to TRBJ1-3; D remains ambiguous. The germline V gene has CDR1 SGHAT and CDR2 FQNNGV. The CDR3 extends over 15 amino acids. With 4 bases removed from V and 2 bases from J, the gap between germline ends came to 12 bases. The CDR3 bases that were read are TGTGCCAGCAGCTCGCCGCGCCTTACTGGAAACACC. Its translation: CASSSPRLTGNT. The full CDR3 sequence reads CASSSPRLTGNTIYF. Using reference TRBV11-2 and TRBJ1-3 for the parts outside the CDR3, the full variable domain is EAGVAQSPRYKIIEKRQSVAFWCNPISGHATLYWYQQILGQGPKLLIQFQNNGVVDDSQLPKDRFSAERLKGVDSTLKIQPAKLEDSAVYLCASSSPRLTGNTIYFGEGSWLTVV.

Worth noting for this clone: The observed sequence ends 3 residues before the CDR3 terminus, with the missing tail filled in from the germline J gene. The V call is TRBV6-4, the J call TRBJ2-3; the D gene is possibly TRBD2 (7 bases). The CDR3 has 14 residues. Germline CDR1 MRHNA, CDR2 SNTAGT. V lost 2 bases and J lost 2, with 8 bases in between. Incomplete CDR3 DNA: TGTGCCAGCAGTGACGGGGGGGCCACAGATACG. It is translated as CASSDGGATDT. The full CDR3 protein reads CASSDGGATDTQYF.

In regard to this clone: The read gets to within 3 residues of the CDR3 end, and the germline J gene fills in the rest. The chain employs TRBV5-1 and TRBJ1-2; TRBD1 matches at 7 bases. The germline V gene has CDR1 SGHRS and CDR2 YFSETQ. The CDR3 has 14 residues. CDR3 sequence reads: CASREGASSWGYTF. The DNA read from the CDR3 is TGCGCCAGCAGGGAGGGGGCCAGCTCATGGGGC.

The sequenced CDR3 bases are TGTGCCAGCAGCTTCGACAGGGCTGCCTACAATGAG. Translation: CASSFDRAAYNE. The whole CDR3 is CASSFDRAAYNEQFF. The chain uses TRBV7-9 and TRBJ2-1; TRBD1 matches 7 bases. The read halts 3 residues ahead of the CDR3 end, with the missing end drawn from the germline J gene. Trimming at V came to 3 bases and at J to 2 bases, leaving 4 bases not matched to a gene. The CDR3 extends over 15 amino acids. CDR1 and CDR2 (germline): SEHNR, FQNEAQ (reference sequence).

Points on this clone: The missing CDR3 end, 3 residues past where the read stops, is filled in from the germline J gene. The chain couples TRBV7-6 to TRBJ1-4; no clear D gene. CDR3 length equals 14 residues. CDR1 and CDR2 (germline): SGHVS, FNYEAQ. V lost 1 base and J lost 5, with 8 bases in between. Here the CDR3 reads CASSLGAVNEKLFF. The CDR3 bases that were read are TGTGCCAGCAGCTTAGGCGCTGTAAATGAAAAA.

Comment on this clone: Read sequence stops 3 residues before the CDR3 end, and the germline J gene provides the missing end. J is TRBJ2-1 and V is TRBV2; weak D call: TRBD2 (6 bases). Germline assignment: CDR1 SNHLY and CDR2 FYNNEI. Trimming stripped 6 bases from V and 6 bases from J, with 12 bases between. This CDR3 spans 13 amino acids. CDR3 sequence: CASRDGTGNEQFF. Incomplete CDR3 DNA: TGTGCCAGCAGAGACGGGACTGGCAATGAG. Based on the CDR3 plus reference TRBV2 and TRBJ2-1, the full variable domain is EPEVTQTPSHQVTQMGQEVILRCVPISNHLYFYWYRQILGQKVEFLVSFYNNEISEKSEIFDDQFSVERPDGSNFTLKIRSTKLEDSAMYFCASRDGTGNEQFFGPGTRLTVL.

Of note for this clone: Read sequence stops 3 residues before the CDR3 end, and the germline J gene provides the missing end. The chain recombines TRBV16 with TRBJ1-6; 8 bases agree with TRBD1. V gave up 1 base and J gave up 9 bases; unmatched junction bases: 11. CDR3 size: 17 residues. The germline gives CDR1 KGHSY, CDR2 FQNENV. The CDR3 here is CASSQYTGQGFGSPLHF. The sequenced part of the CDR3 DNA is TGTGCCAGCAGCCAATATACAGGACAGGGATTCGGTTCACCC.

Comment on this clone: The CDR3 end lies 3 residues beyond the end of the read and is filled in from the germline J gene. The V gene is TRBV30, the J gene TRBJ1-5; D might be TRBD1 (6 bases). V shed 3 bases and J shed 3 bases, with 9 bases lying between them. The germline V gene has CDR1 GTSNPN and CDR2 SVGIG (reference sequence). The CDR3 covers 13 residues. The CDR3 DNA, read in part, is TGTGCCTGGAGCGGGGGGCCCAATCAGCCC. Residues: CAWSGGPNQP. The complete CDR3 reads CAWSGGPNQPQHF. Together with reference TRBV30 and TRBJ1-5, the CDR3 gives the full variable domain: SQTIHQWPATLVQPVGSPLSLECTVEGTSNPNLYWYRQAAGRGLQLLFYSVGIGQISSEVPQNLSASRPQDRQFILSSKKLLLSDSGFYLCAWSGGPNQPQHFGDGTRLSIL.

This clone is labeled medium-sized based on frequency. The read is 3 residues too short to cover the CDR3 end, so that end is filled in from the germline J gene. The V call is TRBV19, the J call TRBJ2-6; 11 bases agree with TRBD2. The V and J ends lost 6 bases and 0 bases, in that order; junction bases with no gene match: 13. The CDR3 runs 20 residues. Germline CDR1 reads LNHDA; CDR2 reads SQIVND (reference sequence). The CDR3 bases that were read are TGTGCCAGTAGGGGAGGCCAGACTAGCGGGGCATTCTCTGGGGCCAACGTC. Its translation: CASRGGQTSGAFSGANV. Given in full, the CDR3 is CASRGGQTSGAFSGANVLTF.

Frequency places this clone as medium-sized. The sequenced part of the CDR3 DNA is TGTGCCAGCAGCGTACCCCAGGGCAATGAG. It codes for CASSVPQGNE. The whole CDR3 protein is CASSVPQGNEQFF. V usage is TRBV5-5 and J usage is TRBJ2-1, with D perhaps TRBD1 (5 bases). Sequencing ends 3 residues short of the CDR3 end; the germline J gene provides the rest. V lost 4 bases to trimming and J lost 6 bases, with 11 bases between them. CDR3 size: 13 residues. CDR1 and CDR2 (germline): SGHKS, YYEKEE (reference sequence).

Concerning this clone itself: The missing CDR3 end, 3 residues past where the read stops, is filled in from the germline J gene. The rearrangement joins TRBV5-1 to TRBJ2-5; the D gene is possibly TRBD2 (6 bases). This CDR3 spans 16 amino acids. The V end lost 0 bases, the J end lost 0 bases, and 12 bases lay between the germline ends. The V gene's germline CDR1 is SGHRS and CDR2 YFSETQ. CDR3 DNA (partial): TGCGCCAGCAGCTTGGGAAGTAGCGGCTACCAAGAGACC. It codes for CASSLGSSGYQET. The entire CDR3 sequence reads CASSLGSSGYQETQYF.

Comments on this clone: The CDR3 goes on 3 residues after the read ends, and that part is filled in from the germline J gene. This chain links TRBV30 with TRBJ2-1, with D possibly TRBD2 on 6 matching bases. The CDR3 runs 15 residues. The germline V and J ends were trimmed by 3 bases and 4 bases, with 16 bases remaining between them. Germline values: CDR1 GTSNPN, CDR2 SVGIG (reference sequence). CDR3 sequence reads: CAWSPRRGTYNEQFF. The CDR3 DNA, read in part, is TGTGCCTGGAGCCCCCGGCGGGGAACATACAATGAG.

Worth noting for this clone: The read terminates 3 residues ahead of where the CDR3 ends, so the germline J gene completes it. This rearrangement joins TRBV30 to TRBJ1-5; a weak D match, TRBD1 (5 bases). This CDR3 has 12 amino acids. The V gene's germline CDR1 is GTSNPN and CDR2 SVGIG (reference sequence). Trimming left V 5 bases short and J 3 bases short, with 8 bases between. The part of the CDR3 DNA that was read is TGTGCCTGGTCGACAGTCAATCAGCCC. Residues: CAWSTVNQP. The entire CDR3 is CAWSTVNQPQHF.

CDR3 sequence: CASSGQGAGEQFF. CDR3 DNA, as far as it was read: TGTGCCAGCAGTGGACAGGGGGCAGGTGAG. The chain employs TRBV6-1 and TRBJ2-1, with 10 bases aligning to TRBD1. Sequencing ends 3 residues short of the CDR3 end; the germline J gene provides the rest. From germline, CDR1 is MNHNS and CDR2 SASEGT. This CDR3 has 13 residues. V shed 4 bases and J 9 bases; nucleotides not matched to a gene: 3.

Of note for this clone: Read sequence stops 3 residues before the CDR3 end, and the germline J gene provides the missing end. The chain has TRBV11-3 and TRBJ2-7; the D gene is possibly TRBD1 (6 bases). This CDR3 spans 13 amino acids. Germline V gives CDR1 SGHNT, CDR2 YENEEA. Trimming removed 5 bases at V and 1 base at J, with 9 bases between. The part of the CDR3 DNA that was read is TGTGCCAGCAGCCCGGACAGTTCCTACGAG. Its translation: CASSPDSSYE. In full, the CDR3 is CASSPDSSYEQYF.

Worth noting for this clone: The read ends 3 residues early relative to the CDR3; the germline J gene fills the gap. The V call is TRBV30, the J call TRBJ2-2, with 7 bases that match TRBD1. Trimming took 3 bases from V and 7 from J; bases not matched to a gene: 11. The germline CDR1 and CDR2 sequences are GTSNPN and SVGIG (reference sequence). This CDR3 has 15 amino acids. The sequenced part of the CDR3 DNA is TGTGCCTGGAGCGAGGGACAGACTTATGACGGGGAG. Translating gives CAWSEGQTYDGE. The whole CDR3 region reads CAWSEGQTYDGELFF.

Concerning this clone itself: The CDR3 end is not reached by the read, which stops 3 residues before it; the germline J gene fills it in. The chain couples TRBV11-2 to TRBJ2-7; no clear D gene. V was clipped by 2 bases and J by 3 bases, with 14 bases between them. This CDR3 comprises 15 residues. CDR1 is SGHAT, CDR2 FQNNGV, per germline. The CDR3 DNA, read in part, is TGTGCCAGCAGCTTAACCGTAAAGGGTGGCTACGAG. Its protein product is CASSLTVKGGYE. The full CDR3 protein is CASSLTVKGGYEQYF.

As concerns this clone: Read data end 3 residues before the CDR3 end; the end is taken from the germline J gene. V and J are TRBV5-1 and TRBJ1-2; 8 nucleotides match TRBD1. CDR1 and CDR2 (germline): SGHRS, YFSETQ. The CDR3 consists of 14 residues. The CDR3 loop reads CASSLAPQGVGYTF. The CDR3 bases that were read are TGCGCCAGCAGCTTGGCCCCACAGGGGGTCGGC.

About this clone itself: The read terminates 3 residues ahead of where the CDR3 ends, so the germline J gene completes it. The V call is TRBV5-1, the J call TRBJ1-1, with D possibly being TRBD1 (6 bases). The CDR3 is 14 amino acids. The germline V gene encodes CDR1 SGHRS and CDR2 YFSETQ. Trimming removed 4 bases from V and 4 bases from J, with 14 bases in between. CDR3 bases read: TGCGCCAGCAGCATCACTCAGGGGACCACTGAA. Translation gives CASSITQGTTE. The CDR3 in its entirety is CASSITQGTTEAFF.

Worth noting for this clone: The read halts 3 residues ahead of the CDR3 end, with the missing end drawn from the germline J gene. This chain connects TRBV3-1 (or the pseudogene TRBV3-2) to TRBJ2-5; 8 nucleotides match TRBD2. The germline V gene encodes CDR1 LGHDT and CDR2 YNNKEL (reference sequence). The CDR3 runs 18 residues. The ends lost 8 bases at V and 1 base at J; junction bases unmatched: 18. The CDR3 bases that were read are TGTGCCAGCGCTACCTTGGGGGGGAAGCGGGGGACCCAAGAGACC. The encoded protein is CASATLGGKRGTQET. The CDR3 in its entirety is CASATLGGKRGTQETQYF.